This T cell receptor (beta chain) was found in a study of blood T cell repertoires in COVID-19. At the level of the study: Sources were T cells, B-cell-depleted T cells, or PBMCs; the material itself was cDNA or gDNA.

V was clipped by 1 base and J by 6 bases; unmatched bases: 4. This CDR3 has 14 amino acids. Per germline, CDR1 SGHRS and CDR2 YFSETQ. In the study's own analysis: By means of reference gene primer amplification, nucleated cell counts were estimated. Here immunoSEQ multiplex PCR was the method, and the copy in TCRdb shows in-frame clones only, minus some. The DNA was the basis for D and trimming; V, J and clone size are from that table. The data contain around 140,000 clones, less than 80% of them singletons. Sequenced input: peripheral blood. This receptor was taken from a woman of 80 years or more with active or convalescent COVID-19. V is TRBV5-1 and J is TRBJ2-3; TRBD1 matches at 8 bases. CDR3 loop: CASSLQGASDTQYF. As DNA, the CDR3 is TGCGCCAGCAGCTTGCAGGGGGCGTCGGATACGCAGTATTTT.